Below are 20 T cell receptor beta chains sequenced from a single sample in a study of T cells in narcolepsy (dated by TCRdb to between 2018 and 2020). Libraries were constructed by the immunoSEQ multiplex PCR assay. TCRdb took this table from immuneACCESS and kept in-frame rearrangements with V and J called. Such tables lack part of the clones; where checked against another copy, unresolved V genes explain under half of the gap, and the rest is unexplained. The sample includes some 13,000 clones, with 85% to 90% observed a single time. Together, the top ten hold approximately 1.7% of the sample. Sequenced: CD45RA- memory CD4+ T cells from PBMCs. According to the study, the label for this sample's cell subset or site signals: memory T cells sorted ex vivo from peripheral blood. The receptor source for this set is a human donor with narcolepsy.

CDR3 amino acids: CASSEARGNTGELFF. The CDR3 DNA sequence: TGTGCCAGCAGTGAAGCCAGGGGGAACACCGGGGAGCTGTTTTTT. The chain is built from TRBV2 and TRBJ2-2, with a possible D match to TRBD1 (6 bases). CDR1 and CDR2 (germline): SNHLY, FYNNEI. V lost 0 bases and J lost 1, with 6 bases in between. CDR3 length: 15 residues.

CDR3: CASSDQGKPQHF. Written as DNA, the CDR3 is TGTGCCAGCAGTGACCAGGGGAAGCCCCAGCATTTT. J is TRBJ1-5 and V is TRBV6-1; a possible D gene is TRBD1 (6 bases). Trimming removed 3 bases from V and 8 bases from J, with 8 bases in between. The CDR3 is 12 residues long. CDR1 is MNHNS, CDR2 SASEGT, per germline.

The chain uses TRBV5-1 and TRBJ2-2, with D possibly matching TRBD2 (6 bases). CDR3 length equals 15 residues. Germline CDR1 is SGHRS and CDR2 is YFSETQ. Trimming removed 0 bases from V and 3 bases from J, with 9 bases in between. CDR3 in DNA: TGCGCCAGCAGCTTGGACGGGGGAGACACCGGGGAGCTGTTTTTT. Amino acid sequence: CASSLDGGDTGELFF. The full variable domain, in which reference TRBV5-1 and TRBJ2-2 provide the parts outside the CDR3, is KAGVTQTPRYLIKTRGQQVTLSCSPISGHRSVSWYQQTPGQGLQFLFEYFSETQRNKGNFPGRFSGRQFSNSRSEMNVSTLELGDSALYLCASSLDGGDTGELFFGEGSRLTVL.

This clone was seen once. The chain is built from TRBV6-6 and TRBJ2-7; the match to TRBD2 covers 7 bases. Looked up from germline, CDR1 is MNHNY and CDR2 is SVGAGI (reference sequence). CDR3 length: 14 residues. V was pared by 2 bases and J by 2 bases, with 3 bases of the junction left unmatched. CDR3 in DNA: TGTGCCAGCAGTTACGGGGGGGGTACCTACGAGCAGTACTTC. This translates into CASSYGGGTYEQYF.

The genes are TRBV19 and TRBJ2-7; maybe TRBD1 (6 bases). Germline loops: CDR1 LNHDA, CDR2 SQIVND (reference sequence). The length of the CDR3 is 13 residues. Trimming cost V 7 bases and J 7 bases, with 17 bases left between them. The CDR3: CASTRGTYQEQYF. In DNA, the CDR3 is TGTGCCAGTACCAGAGGGACATATCAGGAGCAGTACTTC.

This chain joins TRBV4-1 and TRBJ2-2; D possibly corresponds to TRBD1 (6 bases). V was trimmed by 5 bases and J by 0 bases, leaving 22 bases between them. Germline CDR1 is MGHRA and CDR2 is YSYEKL. The CDR3 has 19 amino acids. CDR3: CASSLKEVAGDTNTGELFF. In nucleotides, the CDR3 is TGCGCCAGCAGCTTAAAAGAGGTGGCAGGGGACACGAACACCGGGGAGCTGTTTTTT.

This clone was observed a single time. J is TRBJ2-3 and V is TRBV11-3; a weak D match, TRBD2 (6 bases). Per the germline V gene, CDR1 is SGHNT and CDR2 is YENEEA. This CDR3 region has 17 residues. V was shortened by 4 bases and J by 4 bases, with 21 bases between the two germline ends. The chain's CDR3 is CASSSGLPGVSADTQYF. CDR3 coding DNA: TGTGCCAGCAGCTCGGGACTTCCTGGAGTATCAGCAGATACGCAGTATTTT.

The V and J genes are TRBV19 and TRBJ1-5; maybe TRBD1 (5 bases). The CDR3 length is 13 residues. The germline CDR1 and CDR2 sequences are LNHDA and SQIVND (reference sequence). V was cut by 8 bases and J by 4 bases, with 12 bases left in between. The CDR3 sequence: CASSGGLNQPQHF. The CDR3 bases are TGTGCCAGTTCGGGGGGTTTGAATCAGCCCCAGCATTTT.

The rearrangement links TRBV28 to TRBJ2-7; tentative D call: TRBD2 (5 bases). Trimming left V 4 bases short and J 6 bases short, with 10 bases between. Germline CDR1 MDHEN, CDR2 SYDVKM. The CDR3 spans 12 residues. The CDR3 nucleotides read TGTGCCAGCAGTTGGACTCGCCGCGAGCAGTACTTC. Translating it yields CASSWTRREQYF. The full variable domain, in which reference TRBV28 and TRBJ2-7 provide the parts outside the CDR3, is DVKVTQSSRYLVKRTGEKVFLECVQDMDHENMFWYRQDPGLGLRLIYFSYDVKMKEKGDIPEGYSVSREKKERFSLILESASTNQTSMYLCASSWTRREQYFGPGTRLTVT.

The CDR3 bases are TGTGCCAGCAGTTACTCCGGGATTCCCTCCTACGAGCAGTACTTC. It encodes CASSYSGIPSYEQYF. This chain connects TRBV6-6 to TRBJ2-7; weak D call: TRBD2 (5 bases). Germline-derived CDR1 and CDR2 are MNHNY and SVGAGI (reference sequence). V lost 0 bases to trimming and J lost 0 bases, with 9 bases between them. This CDR3 contains 15 residues.

The chain joins TRBV6-5 to TRBJ2-7; the D gene is possibly TRBD2 (6 bases). The germline gives CDR1 MNHEY, CDR2 SVGAGI. The CDR3 has 14 amino acids. Trimming removed 2 bases at V and 3 bases at J, with 11 bases between. Here the CDR3 DNA reads TGTGCCAGCAGTTACGCGGGGTTGGACTACGAGCAGTACTTC. It encodes CASSYAGLDYEQYF.

This rearrangement joins TRBV13 to TRBJ2-7, with TRBD1 matching 7 bases. There are 13 residues in the CDR3. V dropped 4 bases and J dropped 5; count of bases not matched to a gene: 5. Germline loops: CDR1 PRHDT, CDR2 FYEKMQ (reference sequence). CDR3 sequence reads: CASSSRTGDEQYF. The CDR3 DNA sequence: TGTGCCAGCAGCTCACGGACAGGTGACGAGCAGTACTTC.

This chain links TRBV15 with TRBJ1-1, with D hard to call. The V and J ends lost 8 bases and 4 bases respectively, with 17 bases between them. The CDR3 consists of 14 residues. Germline CDR1 LNHNV, CDR2 YYDKDF (reference sequence). CDR3 loop: CATVVGGGGTEAFF. The DNA of the CDR3 is TGTGCCACCGTGGTGGGTGGAGGAGGCACTGAAGCTTTCTTT.

The chain employs TRBV6-5 and TRBJ2-2; 8 nucleotides agree with TRBD1. Germline V gene lookup returns CDR1 MNHEY and CDR2 SVGAGI. This CDR3 region has 15 residues. After removal of 5 bases from V and 7 bases from J, the junction contained 9 bases not matched to a gene. The CDR3 sequence is CASSKRTGFSGELFF. CDR3 DNA: TGTGCCAGCAGTAAACGGACAGGGTTTAGCGGGGAGCTGTTTTTT.

This chain connects TRBV18 to TRBJ2-3, with TRBD2 matching 13 bases. This CDR3 has 16 amino acids. Germline V gene sequence: CDR1 KGHSH, CDR2 LQKENI. Trimming removed 6 bases from V and 4 bases from J; junction bases left unmatched: 7. The CDR3 loop reads CASSHGTSGKSDTQYF. CDR3 DNA sequence: TGTGCCAGCTCTCATGGGACTAGCGGGAAGTCAGATACGCAGTATTTT.

A note on this clone: At one end the junction does not follow the germline gene, possibly because of a read error. This chain connects TRBV7-8 to TRBJ1-2, with 8 bases fitting TRBD1. This CDR3 has 16 amino acids. Germline CDR1 SGHVS, CDR2 FQNEAQ. CDR3 protein: CASSLAVGQGNYGYTF. CDR3 nucleotides: TGTGCCAGCAGCCTAGCAGTTGGACAGGGTAACTATGGCTACACCTTC.

The chain is built from TRBV2 and TRBJ2-3, with 9 nucleotides matching TRBD1. The ends lost 7 bases at V and 5 bases at J; junction bases unmatched: 4. The CDR3 is 13 residues long. The V gene's germline CDR1 is SNHLY and CDR2 FYNNEI. The CDR3 spells CASTGTGRDTQYF. The CDR3, as DNA: TGTGCCAGCACGGGGACAGGGAGAGATACGCAGTATTTT.

This chain links TRBV30 with TRBJ2-1, with 10 bases that match TRBD1. Germline trimming cut 6 bases from V and 7 bases from J; bases unmatched to any gene: 12. The CDR3 loop spans 15 amino acids. Germline-derived CDR1 and CDR2 are GTSNPN and SVGIG (reference sequence). CDR3: CACFLGQGTRNEQFF. CDR3 nucleotides: TGTGCCTGTTTTCTGGGACAGGGGACGCGAAATGAGCAGTTCTTC.

The chain couples TRBV19 to TRBJ2-4; TRBD1 is a possible D gene (6 bases). V was pared by 5 bases and J by 2 bases, with 16 bases between. Germline CDR1 LNHDA, CDR2 SQIVND (reference sequence). CDR3 length: 16 amino acids. This chain's CDR3 is CASSSTGLLTKNIQYF. CDR3 DNA: TGTGCCAGTAGTTCCACAGGGTTGCTTACCAAAAACATTCAGTACTTC.

V gene TRBV7-9 combines with J gene TRBJ2-3, with D possibly TRBD2 on 6 matching bases. The ends were cut back, 5 bases at V and 1 base at J, with 10 bases in the middle. The CDR3 covers 14 residues. Per germline, CDR1 SEHNR and CDR2 FQNEAQ (reference sequence). As DNA, the CDR3 is TGTGCCAGCAGCGCCGGGACTGGCACAGATACGCAGTATTTT. Its translation: CASSAGTGTDTQYF.